The sequence of this TCR beta chain was determined in a study of cytomegalovirus exposure and HLA in healthy donors. Findings and limits, study-wide: A missense DCLRE1C variant was associated with V- and J-gene trimming of TCR beta chains in a later analysis, and an independent cohort replicated the association. Accurate HLA-A and HLA-B prediction from TCR beta sequences was reported for most subjects. In a later analysis, CMV-associated beta chains were mostly HLA-associated, it appeared.

Use of 60 Vbeta and 13 Jbeta primers characterized the PCR. The data were produced by immunoSEQ multiplex PCR, yet TCRdb's version contains in-frame clones alone and is incomplete. The sample table includes more than 50,000 clones. The V segment lost 4 bases and the J segment 4 bases; nucleotides outside the gene matches: 12. CDR3 length: 17 residues. CDR1 ENHRY and CDR2 SYGVKD come from the germline V gene. Concerning this clone: Its antigen is as yet unknown.

The origin of this receptor is a woman aged 40 to 49 in good health and CMV-seronegative. V is TRBV10-3 and J is TRBJ2-3; 9 nucleotides match TRBD2. What was sequenced was PBMCs. CDR3 region: CAISGAKVAGVADTQYF. CDR3 coding DNA: TGTGCCATCAGTGGGGCAAAGGTAGCGGGAGTCGCAGATACGCAGTATTTT.